The rows below give T cell receptor beta chains drawn from one sample of a study of blood T cells in healthy people across ages. In TCRdb, the 5' RACE reads were re-called with MiXCR into one record per CDR3 protein. The data hold 1.5 million to 2 million distinct CDR3 sequences, with 28% observed a single time. Input material: blood. Receptor source: a woman aged 30 to 39 in good health. Both conserved end residues are part of each CDR3. D genes are given only for firm matches. The listing skips clone size in some rows; elsewhere it reads once, few, many or a size class.

>-|-|TRBV24-1|TRBJ2-3
CATSDLKFSTDTQYF
TGTGCCACCAGTGATTTGAAGTTCTCGACAGATACGCAGTATTTT
>-|-|TRBV19|TRBJ2-1
CASSNGQSSYNEQFF
TGTGCCAGTAGCAATGGACAGAGCTCCTACAATGAGCAGTTCTTC
>few|-|TRBV5-1|TRBJ2-3
CASSIQGGLSTDTQYF
TGCGCCAGCAGCATCCAGGGCGGGCTGAGCACAGATACGCAGTATTTT
>-|TRBD1|TRBV20-1|TRBJ2-2
CSARSGQGVNTGELFF
TGCAGTGCTAGATCCGGACAGGGGGTTAACACCGGGGAGCTGTTTTTT
>few|-|TRBV4-1|TRBJ2-5
CASSQVGGRNQETQYF
TGCGCCAGCAGCCAAGTAGGGGGGAGGAACCAAGAGACCCAGTACTTC
>many|-|TRBV28|TRBJ1-4
CASSSGQKKLFF
TGTGCCAGCAGCTCCGGACAGAAAAAACTGTTTTTT
>few|TRBD2|TRBV5-1|TRBJ2-7
CASSFGAGVREQYF
TGCGCCAGCAGCTTTGGAGCGGGAGTAAGAGAGCAGTACTTC
>few|-|TRBV20-1|TRBJ1-5
CSARDRVADNQPQHF
TGCAGTGCTAGAGACAGGGTGGCAGACAATCAGCCCCAGCATTTT
>-|TRBD2|TRBV12-3/TRBV12-4|TRBJ2-1
CASTLSKTSGTSNNEQFF
TGTGCCAGCACGTTATCAAAAACTAGCGGGACTAGTAACAATGAGCAGTTCTTC
>-|-|TRBV7-9|TRBJ1-2
CASSSGDGGYTF
TGTGCCAGCAGTTCCGGAGACGGTGGCTACACCTTC
>-|-|TRBV24-1|TRBJ1-1
CATSANGEVTEAFF
TGTGCCACCAGTGCCAACGGGGAGGTGACTGAAGCTTTCTTT
>many|-|TRBV4-3|TRBJ1-4
CASSQVQRGEKLFF
TGCGCCAGCAGCCAAGTACAGCGGGGCGAAAAACTGTTTTTT
>many|TRBD2|TRBV12-3/TRBV12-4|TRBJ2-1
CASSLSGGTYNEQFF
TGTGCCAGCAGCCTCAGCGGGGGGACCTACAATGAGCAGTTCTTC
>few|-|TRBV20-1|TRBJ2-7
CSAPTSPYEQYF
TGCAGTGCTCCGACTAGTCCCTACGAGCAGTACTTC
>few|-|TRBV6-1|TRBJ1-5
CAGSDLIGRDQPQHF
TGTGCCGGCAGTGACCTGATCGGTAGGGATCAGCCCCAGCATTTT
>few|-|TRBV12-3/TRBV12-4|TRBJ1-2
CASSNRGQGNGYTF
TGTGCCAGCAGCAATAGAGGTCAGGGAAATGGCTACACCTTC
>-|-|TRBV7-9|TRBJ1-2
CASSFSSYGYIF
TGTGCCAGCAGCTTTTCCAGCTATGGCTACATCTTC
>few|-|TRBV14|TRBJ2-1
CASSEDYPPGEQFF
TGTGCCAGCAGCGAGGACTACCCCCCTGGGGAGCAGTTCTTC
>-|-|TRBV20-1|TRBJ2-3
CSAANPVGDTQYF
TGCAGTGCTGCCAACCCAGTCGGCGATACGCAGTATTTT
>few|TRBD1|TRBV6-5|TRBJ1-2
CASSINRGRAEGYTF
TGTGCCAGCAGTATCAACAGGGGGCGAGCAGAAGGCTACACCTTC
>-|-|TRBV12-3/TRBV12-4|TRBJ1-1
CASTDGKTGGEAFF
TGTGCCAGCACCGACGGAAAGACGGGCGGGGAAGCTTTCTTT